This passage covers 18 T cell receptor beta chains from one sample sequenced in a study of cytomegalovirus exposure and HLA in healthy donors (TCRdb year 2017). The method behind the library was the immunoSEQ multiplex PCR assay. For the multiplex PCR, a mixture combining 60 forward primers for TCR Vbeta segments and 13 reverse primers for TCR Jbeta segments was used. TCRdb took this table from immuneACCESS and kept in-frame rearrangements with V and J called. Such tables lack part of the clones; where checked against another copy, unresolved V genes explain under half of the gap, and the rest is unexplained. This sample has more than 100,000 clones in its table, and 72% of those were observed once. The ten largest clones capture around 4.2% of the sample. Sequenced sample: PBMCs. These receptors originate from a man in his forties or fifties in good health and CMV-seropositive.

The chain joins TRBV19 to TRBJ1-5; TRBD1 agrees at 8 bases. The CDR3 spans 15 residues. V gave up 8 bases and J gave up 7 bases; unmatched junction bases: 13. CDR1 is LNHDA, CDR2 SQIVND, per germline (reference sequence). The CDR3 nucleotides are TGTGCCAGTGGACAGGGACGAGGGGCGCCCCAGCCCCAGCATTTT. Translation gives CASGQGRGAPQPQHF.

J is TRBJ1-2 and V is TRBV6-4; TRBD1 aligns across 8 bases. Germline CDR1 reads MRHNA; CDR2 reads SNTAGT. J gave up 4 bases and V 2 bases, and 6 bases lay outside the gene matches. The CDR3 is 15 residues long. This chain's CDR3 is CASSDAAGTGYGYTF. The CDR3 coding sequence is TGTGCCAGCAGTGACGCCGCCGGGACAGGCTATGGCTACACCTTC.

The rearrangement links TRBV5-6 to TRBJ1-1; possibly TRBD1 for D (5 bases). The V gene's germline CDR1 is SGHDT and CDR2 YYEEEE. V lost 2 bases and J 4 bases, leaving 12 bases between the germline ends. The CDR3 has 14 amino acids. The CDR3 sequence is CASSLIPGITEAFF. CDR3 in DNA: TGTGCCAGCAGCTTAATCCCAGGGATCACTGAAGCTTTCTTT. Looking up the rest from reference TRBV5-6 and TRBJ1-1 gives the full variable domain: DAGVTQSPTHLIKTRGQQVTLRCSPKSGHDTVSWYQQALGQGPQFIFQYYEEEERQRGNFPDRFSGHQFPNYSSELNVNALLLGDSALYLCASSLIPGITEAFFGQGTRLTVV.

The chain recombines TRBV7-2 with TRBJ2-3; D is perhaps TRBD2 (5 bases). The CDR3 extends over 17 amino acids. In germline, CDR1 is SGHTA, CDR2 FQGNSA. The V end was cut by 2 bases, the J end by 1 base, with 16 bases between. The CDR3 is CASSLSPGSGGTDTQYF. CDR3 nucleotide sequence: TGTGCCAGCAGCTTAAGTCCGGGGTCAGGAGGCACAGATACGCAGTATTTT.

In DNA form, the CDR3 reads TGTGCCAGCTCTTTAGGCGGAAACACTGAAGCTTTCTTT. It codes for CASSLGGNTEAFF. The chain is built from TRBV2 and TRBJ1-1; D not resolved. Looked up from germline, CDR1 is SNHLY and CDR2 is FYNNEI. CDR3 size: 13 residues. V was clipped by 8 bases and J by 2 bases, with 12 bases between them.

The V gene is TRBV5-4, the J gene TRBJ2-1; 8 bases are shared with TRBD2. The length of the CDR3 is 16 residues. Trimming took 5 bases from V and 2 from J; bases not matched to a gene: 9. Germline V gives CDR1 SGHNT, CDR2 YYREEE (reference sequence). Here the CDR3 DNA reads TGTGCCAGCAGTCCCGGGGGGGGCTACACCTACAATGAGCAGTTCTTC. Its protein is CASSPGGGYTYNEQFF.

The CDR3 bases are TGTGCCAGCAGCTCAAACAGGGGGCGCATCGACTATGGCTACACCTTC. Its translation: CASSSNRGRIDYGYTF. J is TRBJ1-2 and V is TRBV5-4, with 9 bases fitting TRBD1. V gave up 3 bases and J gave up 3 bases; unmatched junction bases: 9. CDR1 is SGHNT, CDR2 YYREEE, per germline (reference sequence). This CDR3 is built from 16 residues.

The CDR3 loop reads CASRPRQAAEVHGYTF. The CDR3, as DNA: TGTGCCAGTAGGCCCAGACAGGCCGCGGAGGTCCATGGCTACACCTTC. V is TRBV19 and J is TRBJ1-2; D perhaps matches TRBD1 (6 bases). Germline V gene lookup returns CDR1 LNHDA and CDR2 SQIVND (reference sequence). The V gene lost 6 bases and the J gene lost 6 bases, with 23 bases spanning the gap. The CDR3 totals 16 residues.

This clone was counted only a few times. The chain is built from TRBV28 and TRBJ1-4; D remains unclear. The CDR3 extends over 13 amino acids. CDR1 is MDHEN, CDR2 SYDVKM, per germline. Trimming removed 5 bases from V and 7 bases from J, with 11 bases in between. The DNA for the CDR3 is TGTGCCAGCAGTCCAAGAGGATTTGAAAAACTGTTTTTT. This codes for CASSPRGFEKLFF.

The chain joins TRBV9 to TRBJ1-2; a weak D match, TRBD1 (6 bases). Trimming shortened V by 4 bases and J by 2 bases, and 18 bases separated the two germline ends. The germline CDR1 and CDR2 sequences are SGDLS and YYNGEE. The CDR3 totals 16 residues. This CDR3 is CASSFPGQGINYGYTF. CDR3 nucleotides: TGTGCCAGCAGCTTTCCGGGACAAGGAATAAACTATGGCTACACCTTC.

This clone turned up a few times. The chain uses TRBV4-1 and TRBJ2-5, with TRBD2 identical over 7 bases. V lost 4 bases, J lost 5 bases, and 10 bases stayed unmatched. This CDR3 is 15 amino acids long. Looked up from germline, CDR1 is MGHRA and CDR2 is YSYEKL. CDR3 bases: TGCGCCAGCAGCCGGGGGGACTACTCTCCGGAGACCCAGTACTTC. Its protein product is CASSRGDYSPETQYF.

The chain recombines TRBV4-1 with TRBJ2-7; D is possibly TRBD1 (8 bases). The V end lost 4 bases, the J end lost 5 bases, and 18 bases lay between the germline ends. Per germline, CDR1 MGHRA and CDR2 YSYEKL. CDR3 length: 15 amino acids. The CDR3 bases are TGCGCCAGCAGCCGACAGGGGCGGGGGACAGACGAGCAGTACTTC. It codes for CASSRQGRGTDEQYF.

The table lists this clone with a count of one. The CDR3 coding sequence is TGCGCCAGCAAGACAGCGTTTTTTTACAATGAGCAGTTCTTC. Translation gives CASKTAFFYNEQFF. The chain joins TRBV10-2 to TRBJ2-1, with D possibly matching TRBD1 (5 bases). V was shortened by 7 bases and J by 4 bases, with 14 bases between the two germline ends. The CDR3 contains 14 residues. Germline CDR1 WSHSY, CDR2 SAAADI.

This chain joins TRBV9 and TRBJ2-2; 10 nucleotides line up with TRBD1. The CDR3 sequence is 17 residues long. The J segment lost 5 bases and the V segment lost 1 base, leaving 8 bases of the junction unmatched. Looked up from germline, CDR1 is SGDLS and CDR2 is YYNGEE. The CDR3 DNA reads TGTGCCAGCAGCGTAACGGGACAGGGGCATAGGACCGGGGAGCTGTTTTTT. Translated: CASSVTGQGHRTGELFF.

This chain connects TRBV2 to TRBJ1-3; 7 bases are a match to TRBD1. With 6 bases clipped from V and 0 bases from J, the junction kept 8 bases outside the gene matches. Germline V gene data show CDR1 as SNHLY and CDR2 as FYNNEI. This CDR3 has 16 amino acids. The CDR3 bases are TGTGCCAGCAGCCGACAGGGAGTGTCCTCTGGAAACACCATATATTTT. This gives the protein CASSRQGVSSGNTIYF.

This chain uses TRBV19 with TRBJ1-6, with TRBD1 matching over 7 bases. V was clipped by 4 bases and J by 7 bases; unmatched bases: 10. The CDR3 spans 16 residues. Germline V gene data show CDR1 as LNHDA and CDR2 as SQIVND (reference sequence). CDR3 loop: CASSTSRQGGNSPLHF. CDR3 bases: TGTGCCAGTAGTACCTCTCGACAGGGTGGCAATTCACCCCTCCACTTT.

The genes are TRBV29-1 and TRBJ1-3; D remains ambiguous. Per the germline V gene, CDR1 is SQVTM and CDR2 is ANQGSEA. The CDR3 consists of 13 residues. Trimming stripped 1 base from V and 0 bases from J, with 4 bases between. CDR3 sequence: CSVEGSSGNTIYF. CDR3 DNA sequence: TGCAGCGTTGAAGGCAGCTCTGGAAACACCATATATTTT.

The CDR3 is CASAGRGRGANTEAFF. Written as DNA, the CDR3 is TGTGCCAGCGCCGGTAGGGGGAGGGGCGCGAACACTGAAGCTTTCTTT. The chain links TRBV11-3 to TRBJ1-1, with D possibly matching TRBD1 (6 bases). Between the trimmed V and J ends, which lost 8 bases and 1 base, there was a span of 20 bases. The CDR3 spans 16 residues. Germline V gives CDR1 SGHNT, CDR2 YENEEA.